These T cell receptor beta chains were read from a single sample in a study of T-cell reconstitution after alpha-beta-depleted transplantation in children. TCRdb re-called the PCR reads with MiXCR, one entry per CDR3 protein. The sample lists roughly 340,000 distinct CDR3 sequences, around 16% occurring once. The sample here was PBMCs, mostly from graft donor cells, taken 360 days after TCRalphabeta/CD19-depleted stem cell transplant. These receptors were taken from a male patient aged 2 to 10 who had a stem cell transplant for acute lymphoblastic leukemia, so the T cells may come from the graft donor. CDR3s include the opening cysteine and the closing phenylalanine or tryptophan. Each record gives: V gene, CDR3 length, D gene, clone size, J gene, CDR3 DNA, CDR3 protein. D genes are given only for firm matches. Size is stated for part of the rows, as once, few or many counts, or as a class when the clone is expanded.

v_call: TRBV6-6
cdr3_length: 13
d_call: TRBD1
clone_size: few
j_call: TRBJ2-7
cdr3_nt: TGTGCCAGCCGGGACAGGGCATACTACGAGCAGTACTTC
cdr3_aa: CASRDRAYYEQYF

v_call: TRBV12-3/TRBV12-4
cdr3_length: 16
d_call: TRBD1
clone_size: .
j_call: TRBJ2-7
cdr3_nt: TGTGCCAGCAGTTTCAGTTACAGGGGGCCCACCTACGAGCAGTACTTC
cdr3_aa: CASSFSYRGPTYEQYF

v_call: TRBV12-3/TRBV12-4
cdr3_length: 14
d_call: .
clone_size: few
j_call: TRBJ2-4
cdr3_nt: TGTGCCAGCAGTTTAACAGCTAGCGCAGGCATTCAGTACTTC
cdr3_aa: CASSLTASAGIQYF

v_call: TRBV28
cdr3_length: 16
d_call: TRBD1
clone_size: few
j_call: TRBJ2-3
cdr3_nt: TGTGCCAGCAGTACTCGTACAGGGGATATTACAGATACGCAGTATTTT
cdr3_aa: CASSTRTGDITDTQYF

v_call: TRBV12-3/TRBV12-4
cdr3_length: 14
d_call: .
clone_size: .
j_call: TRBJ2-5
cdr3_nt: TGTGCCAGCAGTTTAGTATCGGGCCAAGAGACCCAGTACTTC
cdr3_aa: CASSLVSGQETQYF

v_call: TRBV10-2
cdr3_length: 14
d_call: .
clone_size: .
j_call: TRBJ2-7
cdr3_nt: TGCGCCAGCAAGCTTCCGGGACAACTGTACGAGCAGTACTTC
cdr3_aa: CASKLPGQLYEQYF

v_call: TRBV4-1
cdr3_length: 15
d_call: TRBD1
clone_size: .
j_call: TRBJ2-5
cdr3_nt: TGCGCCAGCAAACCCGGGACAGACCACCGGGAGACCCAGTACTTC
cdr3_aa: CASKPGTDHRETQYF

v_call: TRBV14
cdr3_length: 16
d_call: .
clone_size: .
j_call: TRBJ2-1
cdr3_nt: TGTGCCAGCAGCAGACTGCACAGCGAGGGGTACAATGAGCAGTTCTTC
cdr3_aa: CASSRLHSEGYNEQFF

v_call: TRBV24-1
cdr3_length: 18
d_call: TRBD2
clone_size: few
j_call: TRBJ2-7
cdr3_nt: TGTGCCACCAGTGATGAGCTACTAGCGGATGAAGACTCCTACGAGCAGTACTTC
cdr3_aa: CATSDELLADEDSYEQYF

v_call: TRBV9
cdr3_length: 14
d_call: .
clone_size: .
j_call: TRBJ2-2
cdr3_nt: TGTGCCAGCAGTTTCATGGGAGACACCGGGGAGCTGTTTTTT
cdr3_aa: CASSFMGDTGELFF

v_call: TRBV19
cdr3_length: 15
d_call: TRBD1
clone_size: many
j_call: TRBJ2-1
cdr3_nt: TGTGCCAGTAGTCCTGGACAGGGGGCGGGTAATGAGCAGTTCTTC
cdr3_aa: CASSPGQGAGNEQFF

v_call: TRBV20-1
cdr3_length: 15
d_call: TRBD1
clone_size: few
j_call: TRBJ2-7
cdr3_nt: TGCAGTGCATCAATTAGGGGACAGGGAATCTACGAGCAGTACTTC
cdr3_aa: CSASIRGQGIYEQYF

v_call: TRBV5-1
cdr3_length: 15
d_call: .
clone_size: .
j_call: TRBJ1-6
cdr3_nt: TGCGCCAGCAGCTTGGGGTCAGGGGACAATTCACCCCTCCACTTT
cdr3_aa: CASSLGSGDNSPLHF

v_call: TRBV5-1
cdr3_length: 17
d_call: TRBD2
clone_size: .
j_call: TRBJ2-1
cdr3_nt: TGCGCCAGCAGCTTGGGGGCTAGCGGGACCCCTTTCAATGAGCAGTTCTTC
cdr3_aa: CASSLGASGTPFNEQFF

v_call: TRBV14
cdr3_length: 13
d_call: .
clone_size: .
j_call: TRBJ2-1
cdr3_nt: TGTGCCAGCAGCCACGCAGGTGTAAGTGAGCAGTTCTTC
cdr3_aa: CASSHAGVSEQFF

v_call: TRBV29-1
cdr3_length: 11
d_call: .
clone_size: many
j_call: TRBJ2-7
cdr3_nt: TGCAGCGTCGTTGTGACTAACGAGCAGTACTTC
cdr3_aa: CSVVVTNEQYF

v_call: TRBV25-1
cdr3_length: 15
d_call: TRBD1
clone_size: .
j_call: TRBJ1-2
cdr3_nt: TGTGCCAGCAGTCCGGGGACAGGGGAAATCTATGGCTACACCTTC
cdr3_aa: CASSPGTGEIYGYTF

v_call: TRBV20-1
cdr3_length: 15
d_call: .
clone_size: few
j_call: TRBJ2-7
cdr3_nt: TGCAGTGCTAGAGCCTTAAGGGGCCTCTCCTACGAGCAGTACTTC
cdr3_aa: CSARALRGLSYEQYF

v_call: TRBV30
cdr3_length: 12
d_call: .
clone_size: .
j_call: TRBJ1-5
cdr3_nt: TGTGCCTCCGGACACGCCAATCAGCCCCAGCATTTT
cdr3_aa: CASGHANQPQHF

v_call: TRBV7-3
cdr3_length: 13
d_call: .
clone_size: .
j_call: TRBJ2-1
cdr3_nt: TGTGCCAGCAGCTTAGGGCTGCGTGGTGAGCAGTTCTTC
cdr3_aa: CASSLGLRGEQFF

v_call: TRBV12-3/TRBV12-4
cdr3_length: 11
d_call: .
clone_size: few
j_call: TRBJ1-6
cdr3_nt: TGTGCCAGCAGCCGGAATTCACCCCTCCACTTT
cdr3_aa: CASSRNSPLHF

v_call: TRBV4-3
cdr3_length: 15
d_call: .
clone_size: few
j_call: TRBJ2-7
cdr3_nt: TGCGCCAGCAGCCAGGACTTGGGGTTTCCCTACGAGCAGTACTTC
cdr3_aa: CASSQDLGFPYEQYF

v_call: TRBV5-6
cdr3_length: 13
d_call: .
clone_size: few
j_call: TRBJ2-7
cdr3_nt: TGTGCCAGCAGCCGAGGGCAGGGCTACGAGCAGTACTTC
cdr3_aa: CASSRGQGYEQYF

v_call: TRBV7-9
cdr3_length: 15
d_call: .
clone_size: .
j_call: TRBJ1-3
cdr3_nt: TGTGCCAGCAGCCCGCCCGGGACGGTCGGAAACACCATATATTTT
cdr3_aa: CASSPPGTVGNTIYF